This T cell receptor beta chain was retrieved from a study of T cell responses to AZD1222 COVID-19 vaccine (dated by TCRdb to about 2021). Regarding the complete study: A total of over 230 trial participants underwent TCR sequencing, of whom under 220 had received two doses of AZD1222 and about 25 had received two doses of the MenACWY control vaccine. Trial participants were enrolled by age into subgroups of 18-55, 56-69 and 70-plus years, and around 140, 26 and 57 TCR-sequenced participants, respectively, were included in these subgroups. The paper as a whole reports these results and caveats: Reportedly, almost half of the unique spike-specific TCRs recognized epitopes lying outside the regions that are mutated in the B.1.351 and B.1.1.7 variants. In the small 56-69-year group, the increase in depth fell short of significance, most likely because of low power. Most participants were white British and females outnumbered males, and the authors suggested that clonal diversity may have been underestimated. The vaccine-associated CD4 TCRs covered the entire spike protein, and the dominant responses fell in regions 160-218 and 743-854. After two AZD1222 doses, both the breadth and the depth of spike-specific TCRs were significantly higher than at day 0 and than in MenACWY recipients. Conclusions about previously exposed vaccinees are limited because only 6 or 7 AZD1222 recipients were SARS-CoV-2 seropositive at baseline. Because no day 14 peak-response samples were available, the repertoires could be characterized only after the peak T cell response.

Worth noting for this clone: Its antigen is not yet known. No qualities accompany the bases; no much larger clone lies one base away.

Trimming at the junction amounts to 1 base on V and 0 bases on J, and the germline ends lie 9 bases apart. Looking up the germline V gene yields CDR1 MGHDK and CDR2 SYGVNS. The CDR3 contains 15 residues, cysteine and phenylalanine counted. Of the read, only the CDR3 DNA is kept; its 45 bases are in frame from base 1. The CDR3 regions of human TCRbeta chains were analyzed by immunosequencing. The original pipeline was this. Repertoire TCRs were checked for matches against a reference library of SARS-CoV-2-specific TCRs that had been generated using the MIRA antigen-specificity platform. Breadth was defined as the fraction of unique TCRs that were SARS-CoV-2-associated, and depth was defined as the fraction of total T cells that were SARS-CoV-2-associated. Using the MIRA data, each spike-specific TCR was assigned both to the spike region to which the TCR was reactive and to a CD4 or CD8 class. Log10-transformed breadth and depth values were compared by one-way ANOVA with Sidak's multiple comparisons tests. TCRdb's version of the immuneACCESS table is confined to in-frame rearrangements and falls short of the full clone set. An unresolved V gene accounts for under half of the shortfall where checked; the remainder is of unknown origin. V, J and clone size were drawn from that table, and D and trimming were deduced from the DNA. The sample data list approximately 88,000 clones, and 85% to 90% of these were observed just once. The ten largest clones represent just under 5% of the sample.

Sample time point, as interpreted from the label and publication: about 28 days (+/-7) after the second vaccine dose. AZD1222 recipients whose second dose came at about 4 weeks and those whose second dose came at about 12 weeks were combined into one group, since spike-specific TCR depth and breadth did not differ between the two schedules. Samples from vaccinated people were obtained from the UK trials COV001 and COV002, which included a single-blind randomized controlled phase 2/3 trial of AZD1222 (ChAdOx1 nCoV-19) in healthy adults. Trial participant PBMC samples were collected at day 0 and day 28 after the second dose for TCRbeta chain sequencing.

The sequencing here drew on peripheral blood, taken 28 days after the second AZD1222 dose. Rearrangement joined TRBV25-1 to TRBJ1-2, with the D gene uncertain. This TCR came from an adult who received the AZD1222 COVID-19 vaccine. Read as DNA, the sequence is TGTGCCAGCAGTGAATTTGGCAGCGCTAACTATGGCTACACCTTC. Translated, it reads CASSEFGSANYGYTF.